One sample yielded the 22 T cell receptor beta chains listed below, sequenced in a study of blood T cell repertoires in COVID-19. Clones were read by immunoSEQ multiplex PCR, and TCRdb kept only the in-frame ones, dropping some. The table has 130,000 to 150,000 clones, around four fifths seen once. The specimen sequenced was peripheral blood. These receptors were obtained from a human donor in a cohort sampled during active COVID-19.

V gene TRBV28 combines with J gene TRBJ2-2, with D hard to call. Germline CDR1 is MDHEN and CDR2 is SYDVKM. CDR3 length equals 13 residues. The CDR3 spells CASQTPNTGELFF. CDR3 sequence (DNA): TGTGCTAGCCAGACTCCGAACACCGGGGAGCTGTTTTTT.

The chain carries TRBV6-1 and TRBJ2-3, with a weak D call TRBD2 (5 bases). The V gene lost 0 bases and the J gene lost 8 bases, with 9 bases spanning the gap. The CDR3 contains 13 residues. In germline, CDR1 is MNHNS, CDR2 SASEGT. Written as DNA, the CDR3 is TGTGCCAGCAGTGAAGCAACGGGATCTACGCAGTATTTT. Translation gives CASSEATGSTQYF.

The V gene is TRBV20-1, the J gene TRBJ2-2, with D possibly being TRBD1 (5 bases). CDR1 and CDR2 from the germline V gene are DFQATT and SNEGSKA (reference sequence). V was pared by 3 bases and J by 7 bases, with 12 bases between. This CDR3 spans 13 amino acids. The CDR3 here is CSASGRAVGELFF. DNA of the CDR3: TGCAGTGCTAGTGGCAGGGCAGTCGGGGAGCTGTTTTTT.

The V call is TRBV3-1 (or the pseudogene TRBV3-2), the J call TRBJ2-3; 8 positions agree with TRBD2. The length of the CDR3 is 15 residues. With 4 bases clipped from V and 2 bases from J, the junction kept 5 bases outside the gene matches. CDR1 is LGHDT and CDR2 is YNNKEL in the germline V gene (reference sequence). This CDR3 is CASSRTSGFTDTQYF. The CDR3 region has the DNA TGTGCCAGCAGCCGAACTAGCGGATTCACAGATACGCAGTATTTT.

The chain recombines TRBV30 with TRBJ1-4, with D perhaps matching TRBD1 (6 bases). Between the trimmed V and J ends, which lost 5 bases and 8 bases, there was a span of 18 bases. In germline, CDR1 is GTSNPN, CDR2 SVGIG (reference sequence). The CDR3 spans 14 residues. The CDR3 spells CAWGRGIGEEKLFF. As DNA, the CDR3 is TGTGCCTGGGGGAGGGGGATAGGGGAGGAAAAACTGTTTTTT.

This sequence joins TRBV30 and TRBJ2-5; D not resolved. The CDR3 has 12 residues. Germline values: CDR1 GTSNPN, CDR2 SVGIG (reference sequence). V was trimmed by 2 bases and J by 2 bases, leaving 6 bases between them. The CDR3 is CAWSRTQETQYF. In DNA, the CDR3 is TGTGCCTGGAGTCGCACTCAAGAGACCCAGTACTTC.

This clone was picked up many times. The chain joins TRBV15 to TRBJ2-7; TRBD2 matches 7 bases. The CDR3 totals 16 residues. From germline, CDR1 is LNHNV and CDR2 YYDKDF (reference sequence). V lost 0 bases to trimming and J lost 4 bases; unmatched junction nucleotides: 9. This chain's CDR3 is CATSRDRGAGGYEQYF. The DNA of the CDR3 is TGTGCCACCAGCAGAGATCGAGGGGCCGGGGGGTACGAGCAGTACTTC.

J is TRBJ2-7 and V is TRBV27, with D possibly matching TRBD1 (5 bases). Trimming stripped 5 bases from V and 3 bases from J, with 14 bases between. The CDR3 runs 14 residues. Germline V gives CDR1 MNHEY, CDR2 SMNVEV (reference sequence). In DNA, the CDR3 is TGTGCCAGCAGTGGGGCGGACGCATACTACGAGCAGTACTTC. This sequence encodes CASSGADAYYEQYF.

This chain uses TRBV4-1 with TRBJ2-7; D call uncertain. The CDR3 runs to 14 residues. V lost 1 base and J 6 bases, leaving 13 bases between the germline ends. CDR1 is MGHRA, CDR2 YSYEKL, per germline. The CDR3 nucleotides are TGCGCCAGCAGCCAAGGCGGCCTCTCCCTCGAGCAGTACTTC. Translation: CASSQGGLSLEQYF.

The chain carries TRBV7-9 and TRBJ1-1; D gene uncertain. The CDR3 sequence is 13 residues long. Germline V gene lookup returns CDR1 SEHNR and CDR2 FQNEAQ (reference sequence). Trimming cost V 5 bases and J 3 bases, with 10 bases left between them. The CDR3 protein is CASSQIRDTEAFF. CDR3 coding DNA: TGTGCCAGCAGCCAAATAAGAGACACTGAAGCTTTCTTT. The complete variable domain, with remaining parts taken from reference TRBV7-9 and TRBJ1-1, reads DTGVSQNPRHKITKRGQNVTFRCDPISEHNRLYWYRQTLGQGPEFLTYFQNEAQLEKSRLLSDRFSAERPKGSFSTLEIQRTEQGDSAMYLCASSQIRDTEAFFGQGTRLTVV.

The chain links TRBV2 to TRBJ2-3; 11 positions match TRBD1. CDR1 and CDR2 (germline): SNHLY, FYNNEI. With V trimmed by 5 bases and J by 4 bases, 8 bases remained unmatched. This CDR3 contains 16 residues. CDR3 protein: CASSTLPGQGADTQYF. In DNA, the CDR3 is TGTGCCAGCAGTACTTTACCGGGACAGGGGGCAGATACGCAGTATTTT. Together with reference TRBV2 and TRBJ2-3, the CDR3 gives the full variable domain: EPEVTQTPSHQVTQMGQEVILRCVPISNHLYFYWYRQILGQKVEFLVSFYNNEISEKSEIFDDQFSVERPDGSNFTLKIRSTKLEDSAMYFCASSTLPGQGADTQYFGPGTRLTVL.

J is TRBJ1-4 and V is TRBV27, with no clear D. Germline V lookup: CDR1 MNHEY, CDR2 SMNVEV (reference sequence). This CDR3 is built from 15 residues. V lost 10 bases to trimming and J lost 3 bases, with 18 bases between them. CDR3 sequence (DNA): TGTGCCACCCAAGGCCAGGCAGGATCTAATGAAAAACTGTTTTTT. Its protein product is CATQGQAGSNEKLFF.

J is TRBJ1-1 and V is TRBV12-3 or TRBV12-4, with TRBD1 as a possible D gene (6 bases). Trimming took off 11 bases at V and 4 bases at J, with 17 bases between the two ends. The CDR3 is 13 residues long. The CDR3 loop is CAASRGARTEAFF. The DNA for the CDR3 is TGTGCCGCCAGCCGGGGGGCTCGCACTGAAGCTTTCTTT.

The rearrangement joins TRBV5-1 to TRBJ2-5; D gene unclear. V dropped 4 bases and J dropped 2 bases, with 3 bases sitting between them. Germline V gives CDR1 SGHRS, CDR2 YFSETQ. The CDR3 is 11 amino acids. CDR3 bases: TGCGCCAGCAGCGTACAAGAGACCCAGTACTTC. Its protein is CASSVQETQYF.

The rearrangement joins TRBV19 to TRBJ2-3; D is ambiguous. This CDR3 is 14 amino acids long. Trimming removed 5 bases at V and 4 bases at J, with 13 bases between. Germline V gene lookup returns CDR1 LNHDA and CDR2 SQIVND (reference sequence). In DNA form, the CDR3 reads TGTGCCAGTAGTTTCCAACGGTCCGCAGATACGCAGTATTTT. This codes for CASSFQRSADTQYF.

This clone was recorded a few times. The genes are TRBV7-9 and TRBJ1-3; TRBD1 might be the D (5 bases). The CDR3 is 13 amino acids. Trimming pared 3 bases from V and 7 bases from J, leaving 10 bases between. Germline CDR1 is SEHNR and CDR2 is FQNEAQ (reference sequence). For the CDR3, the DNA is TGTGCCAGCAGCTTTGGGGGGAGGAACACCATATATTTT. It specifies CASSFGGRNTIYF.

V usage is TRBV5-6 and J usage is TRBJ1-2; unclear D gene. The ends were cut back, 2 bases at V and 5 bases at J, with 13 bases in the middle. The CDR3 consists of 14 residues. Germline assignment: CDR1 SGHDT and CDR2 YYEEEE. CDR3 bases: TGTGCCAGCAGCTTCCCGACTCCAGTTTATGGCTACACCTTC. Amino acids: CASSFPTPVYGYTF.

Remarks on this clone: This sample also contains other DNA sequences that code for the same CDR3. This chain links TRBV28 with TRBJ1-2; a weak D match, TRBD1 (5 bases). Germline loops: CDR1 MDHEN, CDR2 SYDVKM. This CDR3 region has 12 residues. Trimming removed 8 bases at V and 5 bases at J, with 12 bases between. The CDR3 is CASSPGGYGYTF. Written as DNA, the CDR3 is TGTGCCAGCTCTCCCGGGGGTTATGGCTACACCTTC.

The V gene is TRBV7-2, the J gene TRBJ1-4; D not resolved. V gave up 0 bases and J gave up 10 bases, with 18 bases separating them. The CDR3 contains 16 residues. Germline V gene sequence: CDR1 SGHTA, CDR2 FQGNSA. The CDR3 coding sequence is TGTGCCAGCAGCTTAGCCCAGGCGCAAGGAAGCGGAAAACTGTTTTTT. As protein: CASSLAQAQGSGKLFF.

V usage is TRBV7-2 and J usage is TRBJ2-7; the D is unclear. The CDR3 spans 14 residues. V lost 1 base to trimming and J lost 0 bases, with 7 bases between them. Germline CDR1 reads SGHTA; CDR2 reads FQGNSA. CDR3 sequence reads: CASSLGRSSYEQYF. In DNA, the CDR3 is TGTGCCAGCAGCTTAGGGCGGAGCTCCTACGAGCAGTACTTC. Looking up the rest from reference TRBV7-2 and TRBJ2-7 gives the full variable domain: GAGVSQSPSNKVTEKGKDVELRCDPISGHTALYWYRQSLGQGLEFLIYFQGNSAPDKSGLPSDRFSAERTGGSVSTLTIQRTQQEDSAVYLCASSLGRSSYEQYFGPGTRLTVT.

The rearrangement uses TRBV11-1 and TRBJ2-5; 14 bases map to TRBD2. V dropped 2 bases and J dropped 2; count of bases not matched to a gene: 1. Germline V gene data show CDR1 as SGHAT and CDR2 as FQDESV (reference sequence). The CDR3 runs to 16 residues. Here the CDR3 DNA reads TGTGCCAGCAGCTTAAGGACTAGCGGGGGGCAAGAGACCCAGTACTTC. Protein: CASSLRTSGGQETQYF.

The CDR3 DNA sequence: TGTGCCAGCGGCCCGCTAGCGGGGGCGGGGGAGCAGTACTTC. The encoded protein is CASGPLAGAGEQYF. J is TRBJ2-7 and V is TRBV9, with 10 positions matching TRBD2. CDR3 length equals 14 residues. The V gene end was trimmed by 7 bases and the J gene end by 7 bases; junction bases not matched to a gene: 11. Looked up from germline, CDR1 is SGDLS and CDR2 is YYNGEE.